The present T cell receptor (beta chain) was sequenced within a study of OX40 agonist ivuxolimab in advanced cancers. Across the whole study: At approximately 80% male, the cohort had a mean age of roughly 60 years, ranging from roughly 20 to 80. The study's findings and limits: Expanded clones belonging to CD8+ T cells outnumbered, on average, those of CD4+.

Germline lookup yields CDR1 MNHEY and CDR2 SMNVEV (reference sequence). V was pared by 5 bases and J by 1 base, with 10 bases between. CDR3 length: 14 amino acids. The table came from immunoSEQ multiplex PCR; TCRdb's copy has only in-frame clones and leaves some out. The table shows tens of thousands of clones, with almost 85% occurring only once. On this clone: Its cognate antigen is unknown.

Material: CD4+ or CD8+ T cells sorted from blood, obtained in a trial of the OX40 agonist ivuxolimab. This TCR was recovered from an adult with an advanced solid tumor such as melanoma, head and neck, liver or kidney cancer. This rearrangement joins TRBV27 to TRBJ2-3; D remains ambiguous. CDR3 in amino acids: CASSGTARTDTQYF. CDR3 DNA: TGTGCCAGCAGTGGTACGGCGCGCACAGATACGCAGTATTTT.